The 32 T cell receptor beta chains below all came from one sample that was sequenced in a study of technical replicates of blood from several donors. Method: immunoSEQ multiplex PCR; TCRdb's copy keeps in-frame clones and lacks some. The sample lists 13,000 to 15,000 clones; approximately 80% were seen once. Sample: PBMCs. Source of these receptors: a human donor in good health.

This clone was observed a single time. The chain joins TRBV5-1 to TRBJ2-1, with D tentatively TRBD2 (6 bases). The CDR3 has 13 residues. V shed 3 bases and J shed 7 bases, with 11 bases lying between them. Germline V lookup: CDR1 SGHRS, CDR2 YFSETQ. Written as DNA, the CDR3 is TGCGCCAGCAGCTCCGGACTAATAAATGAGCAGTTCTTC. Its translation: CASSSGLINEQFF.

The chain recombines TRBV28 with TRBJ2-2, with D possibly TRBD2 on 5 matching bases. V dropped 3 bases and J dropped 2 bases, with 7 bases sitting between them. CDR3 size: 14 residues. The germline CDR1 and CDR2 sequences are MDHEN and SYDVKM. The CDR3 region is CASSFGGNTGELFF. For the CDR3, the DNA is TGTGCCAGCAGTTTTGGAGGAAACACCGGGGAGCTGTTTTTT. Based on the CDR3 plus reference TRBV28 and TRBJ2-2, the full variable domain is DVKVTQSSRYLVKRTGEKVFLECVQDMDHENMFWYRQDPGLGLRLIYFSYDVKMKEKGDIPEGYSVSREKKERFSLILESASTNQTSMYLCASSFGGNTGELFFGEGSRLTVL.

This rearrangement joins TRBV30 to TRBJ2-3; D might be TRBD2 (5 bases). In germline, CDR1 is GTSNPN, CDR2 SVGIG (reference sequence). The CDR3 has 13 amino acids. Trimming cost V 1 base and J 2 bases, with 7 bases left between them. CDR3 DNA sequence: TGTGCCTGGAGTGCGGGGAACACAGATACGCAGTATTTT. This translates into CAWSAGNTDTQYF.

A few counts support this clone. The chain has TRBV7-6 and TRBJ2-1; 11 nucleotides line up with TRBD2. The CDR3 consists of 17 residues. The J segment lost 5 bases and the V segment lost 4 bases, leaving 10 bases of the junction unmatched. CDR1 and CDR2 from the germline V gene are SGHVS and FNYEAQ. This chain's CDR3 is CASSSYSGTSGDNEQFF. The CDR3, as DNA: TGTGCCAGCAGCTCGTATTCCGGGACTAGCGGCGACAATGAGCAGTTCTTC. Complete variable domain (other parts from reference TRBV7-6 and TRBJ2-1): GAGVSQSPRYKVTKRGQDVALRCDPISGHVSLYWYRQALGQGPEFLTYFNYEAQQDKSGLPNDRFSAERPEGSISTLTIQRTEQRDSAMYRCASSSYSGTSGDNEQFFGPGTRLTVL.

The rearrangement uses TRBV10-3 and TRBJ2-3, with TRBD1 as a possible D gene (5 bases). This CDR3 comprises 15 residues. CDR1 ENHRY and CDR2 SYGVKD come from the germline V gene. V was clipped by 0 bases and J by 5 bases, with 12 bases between them. CDR3: CAISESKGSGDTQYF. CDR3 in DNA: TGTGCCATCAGTGAGTCGAAGGGGTCCGGAGATACGCAGTATTTT.

The V call is TRBV2, the J call TRBJ2-1, with D possibly matching TRBD1 (6 bases). This CDR3 is built from 13 residues. Trimming shortened V by 6 bases and J by 1 base, and 7 bases separated the two germline ends. Germline V gives CDR1 SNHLY, CDR2 FYNNEI. The CDR3 is CASRQGSYNEQFF. The CDR3 DNA reads as TGTGCCAGCAGACAGGGATCCTACAATGAGCAGTTCTTC. The variable domain in full, completed from reference TRBV2 and TRBJ2-1, reads EPEVTQTPSHQVTQMGQEVILRCVPISNHLYFYWYRQILGQKVEFLVSFYNNEISEKSEIFDDQFSVERPDGSNFTLKIRSTKLEDSAMYFCASRQGSYNEQFFGPGTRLTVL.

The chain combines TRBV5-5 with TRBJ1-2; TRBD1 matches at 9 bases. Looked up from germline, CDR1 is SGHKS and CDR2 is YYEKEE (reference sequence). With V trimmed by 4 bases and J by 2 bases, 6 bases remained unmatched. The CDR3 is made up of 15 amino acids. This CDR3 reads CASSLGTGSNYGYTF. CDR3 DNA sequence: TGTGCCAGCAGCCTCGGGACAGGGTCGAACTATGGCTACACCTTC.

The V and J genes are TRBV4-2 and TRBJ2-1; the match to TRBD2 covers 9 bases. CDR1 and CDR2 (germline): LGHNA, YNFKEQ. Trimming removed 4 bases from V and 4 bases from J; junction bases left unmatched: 17. CDR3 length equals 19 residues. The CDR3 protein is CASSPREGLAGKTYNEQFF. CDR3 nucleotides: TGTGCCAGCAGCCCCCGGGAAGGGCTAGCGGGAAAAACTTACAATGAGCAGTTCTTC.

The chain employs TRBV5-1 and TRBJ2-7; a possible D gene is TRBD2 (7 bases). V was cut by 1 base and J by 7 bases, with 15 bases left in between. CDR1 and CDR2 from the germline V gene are SGHRS and YFSETQ. The CDR3 consists of 14 residues. CDR3 sequence reads: CASSLWGAAGEQYF. In DNA, the CDR3 is TGCGCCAGCAGCTTGTGGGGGGCAGCGGGGGAGCAGTACTTC.

This chain links TRBV19 with TRBJ1-2, with a possible D match to TRBD1 (5 bases). The CDR3 covers 16 residues. Per germline, CDR1 LNHDA and CDR2 SQIVND (reference sequence). The V end lost 5 bases, the J end lost 8 bases, and 24 bases lay between the germline ends. In nucleotides, the CDR3 is TGTGCCAGTAGTTTACGACAGCCCCAACTGTCAAGGGGCTACACCTTC. Encoded protein: CASSLRQPQLSRGYTF.

The chain joins TRBV29-1 to TRBJ2-5; D not certain. The CDR3 is 13 residues long. V gave up 5 bases and J gave up 3 bases, with 13 bases separating them. Germline V gene sequence: CDR1 SQVTM, CDR2 ANQGSEA. This chain's CDR3 is CSVSDPTKETQYF. The CDR3 nucleotides read TGCAGCGTTTCAGATCCCACTAAAGAGACCCAGTACTTC.

CDR3 bases: TGTGCCAGCAGCTTAGATGATGGAGGAACTTTCTTT. This gives the protein CASSLDDGGTFF. This sequence joins TRBV7-9 and TRBJ1-1; no clear D gene. CDR1 and CDR2 from the germline V gene are SEHNR and FQNEAQ (reference sequence). Trimming left V 1 base short and J 12 bases short, with 12 bases between. There are 12 residues in the CDR3. Full variable domain (remainder filled in from reference TRBV7-9 and TRBJ1-1): DTGVSQNPRHKITKRGQNVTFRCDPISEHNRLYWYRQTLGQGPEFLTYFQNEAQLEKSRLLSDRFSAERPKGSFSTLEIQRTEQGDSAMYLCASSLDDGGTFFGQGTRLTVV.

In its sample, this clone was seen a few times. The chain combines TRBV27 with TRBJ2-1; 12 bases agree with TRBD1. The CDR3 has 14 amino acids. CDR1 and CDR2 from the germline V gene are MNHEY and SMNVEV (reference sequence). After removal of 8 bases from V and 5 bases from J, the junction contained 4 bases not matched to a gene. The CDR3 loop reads CASSGDRGHNEQFF. CDR3 sequence (DNA): TGTGCCAGCTCCGGGGACAGGGGGCACAATGAGCAGTTCTTC.

The gene calls are TRBV7-9 and TRBJ2-7, with D perhaps matching TRBD2 (5 bases). The CDR3 runs to 15 residues. Germline lookup yields CDR1 SEHNR and CDR2 FQNEAQ (reference sequence). Trimming left V 3 bases short and J 2 bases short, with 14 bases between. CDR3 bases: TGTGCCAGCAGCTTGAGGGTGAAAGGGCCCTACGAGCAGTACTTC. This gives the protein CASSLRVKGPYEQYF.

This sequence joins TRBV18 and TRBJ2-7; 7 nucleotides line up with TRBD2. CDR1 and CDR2 (germline): KGHSH, LQKENI. This CDR3 region has 15 residues. V was clipped by 2 bases and J by 2 bases; unmatched bases: 6. The CDR3, as DNA: TGTGCCAGCTCACCATCCGCTAGCGGAACCTACGAGCAGTACTTC. Encoded protein: CASSPSASGTYEQYF.

This rearrangement joins TRBV10-1 to TRBJ2-1; tentatively, D is TRBD2 (5 bases). V lost 0 bases and J lost 7, with 7 bases in between. Germline CDR1 is WNHNN and CDR2 is SYGVQD (reference sequence). CDR3 length equals 13 residues. DNA of the CDR3: TGCGCCAGCAGTGAGTCTTGGGAGAATGAGCAGTTCTTC. This encodes CASSESWENEQFF.

This chain connects TRBV5-4 to TRBJ2-5; D remains unclear. Trimming removed 1 base at V and 4 bases at J, with 11 bases between. CDR3 length: 14 residues. Looked up from germline, CDR1 is SGHNT and CDR2 is YYREEE (reference sequence). Written as DNA, the CDR3 is TGTGCCAGCAGCTTGTCGAGTAGTTCAGAGACCCAGTACTTC. Its protein is CASSLSSSSETQYF.

This clone came up a few times. The V gene is TRBV6-1, the J gene TRBJ2-1; 7 bases fit TRBD1. This CDR3 spans 15 amino acids. V lost 1 base to trimming and J lost 3 bases; unmatched junction nucleotides: 3. CDR1 and CDR2 (germline): MNHNS, SASEGT. The CDR3 here is CASSEEAGGYNEQFF. The CDR3 region has the DNA TGTGCCAGCAGTGAAGAAGCAGGGGGCTACAATGAGCAGTTCTTC.

The chain has TRBV5-1 and TRBJ1-1; D perhaps matches TRBD1 (5 bases). V was cut by 7 bases and J by 3 bases, with 22 bases left in between. Per germline, CDR1 SGHRS and CDR2 YFSETQ. The CDR3 totals 16 residues. The CDR3 coding sequence is TGCGCCAGCGGAGGATACTCGTCCGGGGACTACACTGAAGCTTTCTTT. Amino acids: CASGGYSSGDYTEAFF.

The chain combines TRBV7-3 with TRBJ2-2; 9 bases align to TRBD1. Per the germline V gene, CDR1 is SGHTA and CDR2 is FQGTGA. This CDR3 has 15 amino acids. V was clipped by 5 bases and J by 4 bases; unmatched bases: 5. The CDR3 nucleotides read TGTGCCAGCAGCCGGGGACAGGGTGCCACCGGGGAGCTGTTTTTT. This gives the protein CASSRGQGATGELFF.

V gene TRBV7-9 combines with J gene TRBJ2-1; D is possibly TRBD1 (6 bases). V lost 5 bases to trimming and J lost 11 bases, with 10 bases between them. The CDR3 sequence is 11 residues long. Germline V gene data show CDR1 as SEHNR and CDR2 as FQNEAQ (reference sequence). The CDR3: CASSRTEKQFF. Here the CDR3 DNA reads TGTGCCAGCAGCCGGACAGAAAAGCAGTTCTTC.

The chain couples TRBV6-5 to TRBJ2-7, with D possibly being TRBD1 (6 bases). The V gene lost 2 bases and the J gene lost 3 bases, with 11 bases spanning the gap. The germline V gene has CDR1 MNHEY and CDR2 SVGAGI. There are 14 residues in the CDR3. The CDR3 bases are TGTGCCAGCAGTTACCTCACAGGGAGCTACGAGCAGTACTTC. Protein product: CASSYLTGSYEQYF.

Written as DNA, the CDR3 is TGTGCCATCAGTGACGGCCAGGTGGATCATCAGCCCCAGCATTTT. Protein: CAISDGQVDHQPQHF. The chain recombines TRBV10-3 with TRBJ1-5; D is unclear. With 3 bases removed from V and 5 bases from J, the gap between germline ends came to 14 bases. Germline lookup yields CDR1 ENHRY and CDR2 SYGVKD. CDR3 length equals 15 residues.

This chain uses TRBV28 with TRBJ2-3; 9 bases agree with TRBD1. CDR3 size: 14 residues. After removal of 4 bases from V and 4 bases from J, the junction contained 3 bases not matched to a gene. CDR1 is MDHEN, CDR2 SYDVKM, per germline. DNA for the CDR3: TGTGCCAGCAGTTCCGGACAGGGGTCAGATACGCAGTATTTT. Its translation is CASSSGQGSDTQYF.

The V and J genes are TRBV6-1 and TRBJ2-5; 7 bases are a match to TRBD2. Germline CDR1 and CDR2: MNHNS and SASEGT. The trim removed 1 base at V and 10 bases at J, leaving 6 bases unmatched. This CDR3 comprises 13 residues. CDR3 in amino acids: CASSEVLGEGQYF. CDR3 coding DNA: TGTGCCAGCAGTGAAGTACTAGGGGAGGGCCAGTACTTC.

This clone appeared a few times. CDR3: CASSQRTGKPYEQYF. In nucleotides, the CDR3 is TGTGCCAGCAGCCAGAGGACAGGGAAGCCCTACGAGCAGTACTTC. The chain joins TRBV7-2 to TRBJ2-7; TRBD1 matches at 8 bases. CDR1 is SGHTA, CDR2 FQGNSA, per germline. This CDR3 has 15 amino acids. The V gene end was trimmed by 5 bases and the J gene end by 2 bases; junction bases not matched to a gene: 8.

CDR3 protein: CASSPGGSLQETQYF. CDR3 sequence (DNA): TGTGCCAGCTCACCGGGGGGGTCCCTCCAAGAGACCCAGTACTTC. The chain employs TRBV18 and TRBJ2-5; 7 bases map to TRBD2. Trimming took 3 bases from V and 1 from J; bases not matched to a gene: 5. CDR3 length: 15 amino acids. Per the germline V gene, CDR1 is KGHSH and CDR2 is LQKENI.

This chain links TRBV28 with TRBJ2-1; TRBD2 aligns across 11 bases. The germline CDR1 and CDR2 sequences are MDHEN and SYDVKM. The CDR3 extends over 16 amino acids. Trimming at V came to 7 bases and at J to 3 bases, leaving 8 bases not matched to a gene. CDR3 in amino acids: CASTEVAGGHYNEQFF. DNA for the CDR3: TGTGCCAGCACTGAGGTAGCGGGAGGGCACTACAATGAGCAGTTCTTC.

This clone is a singleton in its sample. V gene TRBV2 combines with J gene TRBJ2-3, with a possible D match to TRBD2 (7 bases). With 8 bases removed from V and 0 bases from J, the gap between germline ends came to 12 bases. There are 14 residues in the CDR3. Germline-derived CDR1 and CDR2 are SNHLY and FYNNEI. The CDR3 loop is CASRGRGSTDTQYF. CDR3 DNA: TGTGCCAGCCGGGGGAGGGGGAGCACAGATACGCAGTATTTT. Looking up the rest from reference TRBV2 and TRBJ2-3 gives the full variable domain: EPEVTQTPSHQVTQMGQEVILRCVPISNHLYFYWYRQILGQKVEFLVSFYNNEISEKSEIFDDQFSVERPDGSNFTLKIRSTKLEDSAMYFCASRGRGSTDTQYFGPGTRLTVL.

This chain connects TRBV6-1 to TRBJ2-7; a weak D match, TRBD2 (6 bases). Germline assignment: CDR1 MNHNS and CDR2 SASEGT. This CDR3 region has 15 residues. V was clipped by 4 bases and J by 2 bases, with 15 bases between them. This CDR3 is CASSGGTAIAYEQYF. CDR3 bases: TGTGCCAGCAGTGGGGGGACTGCAATAGCCTACGAGCAGTACTTC.

The V call is TRBV4-2, the J call TRBJ2-5; 7 nucleotides match TRBD1. There are 14 residues in the CDR3. The ends lost 1 base at V and 4 bases at J; junction bases unmatched: 3. The V gene's germline CDR1 is LGHNA and CDR2 YNFKEQ. CDR3 sequence reads: CASSQGQGSETQYF. CDR3 bases: TGTGCCAGCAGCCAAGGACAGGGCTCAGAGACCCAGTACTTC.

The gene calls are TRBV25-1 and TRBJ2-2, with TRBD1 matching 9 bases. The CDR3 loop spans 16 amino acids. V was pared by 2 bases and J by 3 bases, with 4 bases of the junction left unmatched. Germline V lookup: CDR1 MGHDK, CDR2 SYGVNS. CDR3 DNA: TGTGCCAGCAGTGAAGTCGGACAGGGGTACACCGGGGAGCTGTTTTTT. It translates to CASSEVGQGYTGELFF.